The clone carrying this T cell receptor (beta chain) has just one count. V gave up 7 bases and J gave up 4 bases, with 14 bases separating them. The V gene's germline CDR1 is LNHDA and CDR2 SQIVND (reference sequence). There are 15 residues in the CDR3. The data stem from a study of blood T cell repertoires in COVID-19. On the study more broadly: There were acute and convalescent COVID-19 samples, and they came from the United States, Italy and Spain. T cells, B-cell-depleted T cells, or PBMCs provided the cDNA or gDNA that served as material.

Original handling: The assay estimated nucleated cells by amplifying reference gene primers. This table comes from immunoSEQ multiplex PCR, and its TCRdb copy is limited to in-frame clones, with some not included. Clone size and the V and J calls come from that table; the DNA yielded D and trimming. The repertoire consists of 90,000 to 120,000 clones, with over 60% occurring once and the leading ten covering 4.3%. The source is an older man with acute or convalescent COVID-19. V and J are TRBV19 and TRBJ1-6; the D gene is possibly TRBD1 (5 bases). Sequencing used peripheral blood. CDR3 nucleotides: TGTGCCAGTAAGCCGGAGGGGTTGTATAATTCACCCCTCCACTTT. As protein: CASKPEGLYNSPLHF.